Reported below is one T cell receptor (beta chain). Antigen unknown. One junction end disagrees with the germline gene, perhaps due to a read error. The PBMCs had their origin in 8.5 to 10 ml of fresh peripheral blood. CDR3 length: 16 residues. Germline V CDR1 and CDR2: ENHRY, SYGVKD. TCR beta CDR3 amplification used RNA transcripts. First-round RT-PCR with HTBI primers preceded a second-round multiplex PCR. TCRdb re-called the multiplex PCR reads with MiXCR, one entry per CDR3 protein. This table has some 750,000 distinct CDR3 sequences, 40% appearing once. The data derive from a study of Graves' ophthalmopathy and Graves' hyperthyroidism. Whole-study results and caveats: Progression of ophthalmopathy was predicted by the model with about 68% sensitivity and around 72% specificity.

The chain has TRBV10-3 and TRBJ1-1, with TRBD1 identical over 7 bases. The receptor comes from an adult man with Graves' ophthalmopathy. Input material: peripheral blood. The CDR3 spells CASSPGMTGMYTEAFF. The CDR3 DNA sequence: TGTGCCAGCAGTCCCGGGATGACAGGGATGTACACTGAAGCTTTCTTT.